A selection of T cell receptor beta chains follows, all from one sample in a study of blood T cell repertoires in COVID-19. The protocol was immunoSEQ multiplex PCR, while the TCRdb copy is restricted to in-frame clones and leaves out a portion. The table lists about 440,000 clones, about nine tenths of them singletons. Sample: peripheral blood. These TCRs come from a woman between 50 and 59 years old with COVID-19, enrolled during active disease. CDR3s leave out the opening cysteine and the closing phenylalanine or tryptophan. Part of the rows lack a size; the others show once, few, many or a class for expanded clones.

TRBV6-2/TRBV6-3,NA,ASSLQGATYNEQF
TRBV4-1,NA,ASSLNLQGTGELF
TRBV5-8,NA,ASSSLNRVSYT
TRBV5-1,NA,ASSPRQGADTQY
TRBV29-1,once,SVVEGEGTEAF
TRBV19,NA,ASSTGQGRQPQH
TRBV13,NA,ASSLYGTGALNVYGYT
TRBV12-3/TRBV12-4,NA,ASSEDRKETQY
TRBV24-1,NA,ATSAGTPGPNYGYT
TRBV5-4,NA,ASRQGYTGELF
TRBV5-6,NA,ASSLVPGRTTQETQY
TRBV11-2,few,ASSLAVGPQETQY
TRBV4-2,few,ASSQDRGDLSGNTIY
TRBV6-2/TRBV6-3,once,ASSSVILARAHTDTQY
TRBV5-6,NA,ASSPIGREGDYGYT
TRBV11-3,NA,ASSLGGHRNYEQY
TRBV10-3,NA,AISESGQGNQPQH
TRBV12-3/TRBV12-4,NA,ASSLSRYEQY
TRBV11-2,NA,ASSHRSYEQY
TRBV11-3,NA,ASSLDGRETQY
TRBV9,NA,ASSATGGLETSEQY
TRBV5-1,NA,ASSSTGRSYEQY
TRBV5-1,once,ASSLETAGNTIY
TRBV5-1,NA,ASSDGTSGAFYNEQF
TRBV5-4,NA,ASSTPWGGNYGYT
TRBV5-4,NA,ASSLRRGGRGTDTQY
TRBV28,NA,ASGTVNTEAF
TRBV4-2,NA,ASSQDREDGYT
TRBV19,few,ASSITGNYGYT
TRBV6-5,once,ASSYTDSYGYT
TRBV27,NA,ASSNSRGRGSLDQPQH
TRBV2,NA,ASSEQGVNEQF
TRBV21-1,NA,ASSPRTVLSNQPQH
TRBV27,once,ASSLSWGLNQPQH
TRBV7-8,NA,ASRFSSSLIEPQH
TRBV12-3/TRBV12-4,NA,ASSYTVNTEAF
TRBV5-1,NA,ASSLSGGGAAGELF
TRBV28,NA,ASSSPNLQHSGNTIY
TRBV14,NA,ASSHGTGGYNEQF
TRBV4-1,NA,ASSHPQVGETEAF
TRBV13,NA,ASSLGRGGTYEQY
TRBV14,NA,ASSQENIIGRGHTIY
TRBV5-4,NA,ASSLDLVATGELF
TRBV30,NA,AFGINKSPLH
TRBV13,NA,ASSFRGFNEKLF
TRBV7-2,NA,ASSYRRDRDYGYT
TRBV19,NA,ASSLRTSGSSYNEQF
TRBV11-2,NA,ASSLRGPGTEAF
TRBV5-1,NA,ASSLDRGVSEAF
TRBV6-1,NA,ASSEAGGAQPQH
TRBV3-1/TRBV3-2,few,ASSPYGVGDGYT
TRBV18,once,ASSPSTEYTEAF
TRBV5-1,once,ASSPGTANYGYT
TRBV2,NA,ASGGTAHNEKLF